Sequencing of this TCR beta chain was carried out in a study of T cells expressing NK-cell markers. The CDR3 consists of 13 residues. CDR1 MNHEY and CDR2 SVGAGI come from the germline V gene. From its re-call of the 5' RACE reads, TCRdb lists each CDR3 protein once, without DNA. The listing records approximately 460,000 distinct CDR3 sequences. The sample consisted of blood T cells: a sorted CD56 or NKG2C T cell subset, CD4+ or CD8+ T cells, or bulk PBMC T cells (not recorded which). The sequence was obtained from a woman between 18 and 75 years old in good health. The chain links TRBV6-5 to TRBJ1-1. The CDR3 loop is CASSYGLDTEAFF.